The 7 T cell receptor beta chains reported below all come from one sample, sequenced in a study of CD8 T cells in ankylosing spondylitis. Antigen specificity for these receptors is unknown. Each CDR3 protein gets one entry after TCRdb re-called the 5' RACE reads with MiXCR. The sample carries over 400,000 distinct CDR3 sequences, roughly 25% recorded once. Broader study findings: Blood of patients with ankylosing spondylitis appeared to be characterized by a TCR beta motif of seven or eight highly homologous variants.

Source material: blood, either unsorted or a sorted T cell fraction (not recorded which). The receptors originated from a male donor with ankylosing spondylitis.

The rearrangement joins TRBV20-1 to TRBJ2-2; D is tentatively TRBD1 or TRBD2 (5 bases each). CDR3 size: 17 residues. V was pared by 6 bases and J by 3 bases, with 23 bases between. Germline CDR1 DFQATT, CDR2 SNEGSKA (reference sequence). The CDR3 DNA reads as TGCAGTGCAGGGGCCCCTAAAGGGAGAGGAGACACCGGGGAGCTGTTTTTT. Translation: CSAGAPKGRGDTGELFF.

With regard to this clonotype: One junction end does not reproduce the germline sequence, and a read error may be involved. The chain recombines TRBV11-2 with TRBJ2-2, with 7 bases lining up with TRBD1. The CDR3 has 15 amino acids. Germline lookup yields CDR1 SGHAT and CDR2 FQNNGV. The CDR3, as DNA: TGTGCCAGCAGCCTAGAAGGGGGCGTCACCGGGGAGCTGTTTTTT. This translates into CASSLEGGVTGELFF.

The chain joins TRBV15 to TRBJ2-6; a weak D match, TRBD1 (6 bases). CDR3 length: 17 amino acids. V lost 3 bases to trimming and J lost 0 bases, with 12 bases between them. CDR1 is LNHNV and CDR2 is YYDKDF in the germline V gene (reference sequence). DNA for the CDR3: TGTGCCACCAGCAGCGGACAGAGTTTCTCTGGGGCCAACGTCCTGACTTTC. Encoded protein: CATSSGQSFSGANVLTF. The full variable domain, its missing parts supplied by reference TRBV15 and TRBJ2-6, is DAMVIQNPRYQVTQFGKPVTLSCSQTLNHNVMYWYQQKSSQAPKLLFHYYDKDFNNEADTPDNFQSRRPNTSFCFLDIRSPGLGDTAMYLCATSSGQSFSGANVLTFGAGSRLTVL.

The genes are TRBV3-1 and TRBJ2-1, with D tentatively TRBD2 (5 bases). Germline values: CDR1 LGHDT, CDR2 YNNKEL (reference sequence). The V gene lost 0 bases and the J gene lost 4 bases, with 10 bases spanning the gap. CDR3 length: 15 residues. In DNA, the CDR3 is TGTGCCAGCAGCCAAGATCGCCGGGGATACAATGAGCAGTTCTTC. Its protein product is CASSQDRRGYNEQFF.

The chain joins TRBV7-9 to TRBJ1-3, with D uncertain. V lost 3 bases, J lost 0 bases, and 9 bases lay in between. The V gene's germline CDR1 is SEHNR and CDR2 FQNEAQ (reference sequence). The CDR3 has 15 amino acids. The CDR3 nucleotides read TGTGCCAGCAGCTTTGAAAGTCACTCTGGAAACACCATATATTTT. Amino acids: CASSFESHSGNTIYF. The full variable domain, rest sourced from reference TRBV7-9 and TRBJ1-3, is DTGVSQNPRHKITKRGQNVTFRCDPISEHNRLYWYRQTLGQGPEFLTYFQNEAQLEKSRLLSDRFSAERPKGSFSTLEIQRTEQGDSAMYLCASSFESHSGNTIYFGEGSWLTVV.

The J gene is TRBJ1-6, the V gene TRBV20-1; 7 nucleotides match TRBD1. The CDR3 is 14 residues long. Trimming took 1 base from V and 10 from J; bases not matched to a gene: 7. Germline CDR1 is DFQATT and CDR2 is SNEGSKA (reference sequence). CDR3: CSARVGGGWSPLHF. Here the CDR3 DNA reads TGCAGTGCTAGAGTAGGAGGGGGCTGGTCACCCCTCCACTTT.

The gene calls are TRBV12-3 or TRBV12-4 and TRBJ1-6; D is undetermined. Deletions cut 8 bases from V and 6 bases from J, with 14 bases between. This CDR3 has 14 amino acids. CDR3 protein: CASGEQRPNSPLHF. CDR3 DNA sequence: TGTGCCAGCGGCGAACAGAGACCTAATTCACCCCTCCACTTT.